These 14 T cell receptor beta chains originate from one sample sequenced in a study of cytomegalovirus exposure and HLA in healthy donors. Measured with immunoSEQ multiplex PCR; TCRdb has only the in-frame clones, and not every one. Seen here are about 88,000 clones, roughly 80% observed once, and the top ten hold about 12%. Sequenced sample: PBMCs. These receptors originate from a woman aged 18-29 years in good health and CMV-seropositive.

The CDR3 spells CASTPLRAYEQYF. The CDR3 DNA reads as TGTGCCAGCACCCCTCTACGAGCCTACGAGCAGTACTTC. The chain carries TRBV7-9 and TRBJ2-7, with D unclear. The CDR3 runs 13 residues. Germline V gene sequence: CDR1 SEHNR, CDR2 FQNEAQ (reference sequence). Between the trimmed V and J ends, which lost 7 bases and 2 bases, there was a span of 12 bases.

The rearrangement uses TRBV15 and TRBJ2-1; the D gene is possibly TRBD1 (6 bases). V lost 0 bases to trimming and J lost 7 bases, with 16 bases between them. The CDR3 is 16 residues long. Germline V gives CDR1 LNHNV, CDR2 YYDKDF (reference sequence). CDR3 sequence (DNA): TGTGCCACCAGCAGAGACCCCGGGACATCTGGGAATGAGCAGTTCTTC. This encodes CATSRDPGTSGNEQFF.

V and J are TRBV9 and TRBJ2-5, with D unclear. The germline V gene has CDR1 SGDLS and CDR2 YYNGEE. The V end was cut by 0 bases, the J end by 4 bases, with 7 bases between. CDR3 length: 13 amino acids. The CDR3: CASSVVHGETQYF. The CDR3 DNA is TGTGCCAGCAGCGTAGTTCACGGAGAGACCCAGTACTTC.

This chain links TRBV4-1 with TRBJ1-5; 10 nucleotides align to TRBD1. V dropped 6 bases and J dropped 7; count of bases not matched to a gene: 6. CDR3 length: 14 amino acids. Germline-derived CDR1 and CDR2 are MGHRA and YSYEKL. The CDR3 sequence: CASRRQGAGQPQHF. The CDR3 DNA is TGCGCCAGCAGACGACAGGGGGCTGGACAGCCCCAGCATTTT.

The rearrangement joins TRBV7-8 to TRBJ2-7, with TRBD2 as a possible D gene (5 bases). Germline V gene lookup returns CDR1 SGHVS and CDR2 FQNEAQ. V gave up 2 bases and J gave up 3 bases, with 17 bases separating them. CDR3 length: 16 amino acids. CDR3 sequence reads: CASSLSYLAKIYEQYF. The CDR3 DNA sequence: TGTGCCAGCAGCTTATCCTACCTAGCTAAAATCTACGAGCAGTACTTC.

This clone was observed a few times. This sequence joins TRBV7-9 and TRBJ2-5; TRBD1 is a possible D gene (6 bases). Germline values: CDR1 SEHNR, CDR2 FQNEAQ (reference sequence). Between the trimmed V and J ends, which lost 5 bases and 2 bases, there was a span of 12 bases. The CDR3 consists of 14 residues. In DNA form, the CDR3 reads TGTGCCAGCAGCCCCACAGGGAAACAAGAGACCCAGTACTTC. Its translation is CASSPTGKQETQYF.

This chain uses TRBV11-3 with TRBJ2-5; tentatively, D is TRBD2 (6 bases). The germline V and J ends were trimmed by 3 bases and 1 base, with 6 bases remaining between them. Germline values: CDR1 SGHNT, CDR2 YENEEA. This CDR3 spans 13 amino acids. CDR3 DNA sequence: TGTGCCAGCAGCTTGGGACTCCAAGAGACCCAGTACTTC. This gives the protein CASSLGLQETQYF.

The chain combines TRBV7-8 with TRBJ1-1, with a weak D call TRBD1 (5 bases). This CDR3 has 13 residues. V lost 0 bases and J lost 11, with 13 bases in between. Germline V CDR1 and CDR2: SGHVS, FQNEAQ. This CDR3 reads CASSLARAAVAFF. CDR3 DNA sequence: TGTGCCAGCAGCTTAGCCAGGGCGGCCGTGGCTTTCTTT.

The chain employs TRBV6-5 and TRBJ1-5; perhaps TRBD1 as D (5 bases). V lost 2 bases, J lost 4 bases, and 12 bases lay in between. CDR3 length: 15 amino acids. From germline, CDR1 is MNHEY and CDR2 SVGAGI. As DNA, the CDR3 is TGTGCCAGCAGTTACCGACAGTCTATTAATCAGCCCCAGCATTTT. Its protein product is CASSYRQSINQPQHF.

This rearrangement joins TRBV15 to TRBJ2-2; possibly TRBD2 for D (6 bases). Trimming shortened V by 0 bases and J by 7 bases, and 6 bases separated the two germline ends. CDR1 and CDR2 (germline): LNHNV, YYDKDF (reference sequence). The CDR3 sequence is 13 residues long. The CDR3 region is CATSRDGGGELFF. The CDR3 nucleotides read TGTGCCACCAGCAGAGACGGGGGCGGGGAGCTGTTTTTT.

There are a few counts of this clone. This rearrangement joins TRBV30 to TRBJ1-1; D perhaps matches TRBD1 (6 bases). V lost 0 bases and J lost 4, with 12 bases in between. In germline, CDR1 is GTSNPN, CDR2 SVGIG (reference sequence). The CDR3 sequence is 14 residues long. In DNA, the CDR3 is TGTGCCTGGAGTGTAGGGCAGGGGAGCACTGAAGCTTTCTTT. Amino acids: CAWSVGQGSTEAFF.

This chain links TRBV28 with TRBJ1-4, with 9 bases matching TRBD1. Per the germline V gene, CDR1 is MDHEN and CDR2 is SYDVKM. V was clipped by 4 bases and J by 2 bases; unmatched bases: 11. CDR3 length equals 18 residues. In DNA form, the CDR3 reads TGTGCCAGCAGTTCGCCTACAGGGGGCCTTTTCACTAATGAAAAACTGTTTTTT. Its protein is CASSSPTGGLFTNEKLFF. Full variable domain (remainder filled in from reference TRBV28 and TRBJ1-4): DVKVTQSSRYLVKRTGEKVFLECVQDMDHENMFWYRQDPGLGLRLIYFSYDVKMKEKGDIPEGYSVSREKKERFSLILESASTNQTSMYLCASSSPTGGLFTNEKLFFGSGTQLSVL.

As DNA, the CDR3 is TGTGCCTGGAGTGTTGGCGGGGAAGCTTTCTTT. Residues: CAWSVGGEAFF. The chain is built from TRBV30 and TRBJ1-1; D remains ambiguous. Per germline, CDR1 GTSNPN and CDR2 SVGIG (reference sequence). The CDR3 contains 11 residues. Trimming stripped 0 bases from V and 8 bases from J, with 7 bases between. The full variable domain, with the rest looked up from reference TRBV30 and TRBJ1-1, is SQTIHQWPATLVQPVGSPLSLECTVEGTSNPNLYWYRQAAGRGLQLLFYSVGIGQISSEVPQNLSASRPQDRQFILSSKKLLLSDSGFYLCAWSVGGEAFFGQGTRLTVV.

This rearrangement joins TRBV2 to TRBJ2-2; no reliable D call. The CDR3 has 16 amino acids. Germline V CDR1 and CDR2: SNHLY, FYNNEI. Trimming removed 0 bases from V and 1 base from J, with 9 bases in between. The CDR3 coding sequence is TGTGCCAGCAGTGAAGCGCTTGGGCGGAACACCGGGGAGCTGTTTTTT. Its translation: CASSEALGRNTGELFF. Based on the CDR3 plus reference TRBV2 and TRBJ2-2, the full variable domain is EPEVTQTPSHQVTQMGQEVILRCVPISNHLYFYWYRQILGQKVEFLVSFYNNEISEKSEIFDDQFSVERPDGSNFTLKIRSTKLEDSAMYFCASSEALGRNTGELFFGEGSRLTVL.